This T cell receptor beta chain derives from a study of CD8 T cells in Susac syndrome. Study overall: When their blood was taken, the Susac syndrome patients had either not yet had any therapy, were taking corticosteroids, or were taking intravenous immunoglobulin alone. Study results and limitations: A handful of Susac-specific public clones appeared in CD8+ TEMRA repertoires, and around 16 in total CD8+ repertoires.

CDR1 is MNHNS, CDR2 SASEGT, per germline. The CDR3 loop spans 13 amino acids. Trimming removed 3 bases at V and 6 bases at J, with 11 bases between. After extraction with the RNeasy kit, roughly 0.5 to 1 ug of the RNA was reverse transcribed using random hexamers. Across 54 Vbeta and 13 Jbeta, immunoSEQ multiplex PCR amplified TCR beta CDR3. In TCRdb, the immunoSEQ multiplex PCR reads were re-called with MiXCR into one record per CDR3 protein. The repertoire holds 75,000 to 100,000 distinct CDR3 sequences, with approximately 95% as singletons. Negative magnetic isolation gave CD8+ and CD4+ cells; FACS enriched CD8+ TEMRA. With respect to this clonotype: As yet, its antigen is unknown.

This TCR came from a human donor with Susac syndrome. Source material: CD8+ T cells from PBMCs. This chain connects TRBV6-1 to TRBJ1-2; perhaps TRBD1 as D (5 bases). CDR3 nucleotide sequence: TGTGCCAGCAGTGATTGGGAGGGGAATGGCTACACCTTC. As protein: CASSDWEGNGYTF.